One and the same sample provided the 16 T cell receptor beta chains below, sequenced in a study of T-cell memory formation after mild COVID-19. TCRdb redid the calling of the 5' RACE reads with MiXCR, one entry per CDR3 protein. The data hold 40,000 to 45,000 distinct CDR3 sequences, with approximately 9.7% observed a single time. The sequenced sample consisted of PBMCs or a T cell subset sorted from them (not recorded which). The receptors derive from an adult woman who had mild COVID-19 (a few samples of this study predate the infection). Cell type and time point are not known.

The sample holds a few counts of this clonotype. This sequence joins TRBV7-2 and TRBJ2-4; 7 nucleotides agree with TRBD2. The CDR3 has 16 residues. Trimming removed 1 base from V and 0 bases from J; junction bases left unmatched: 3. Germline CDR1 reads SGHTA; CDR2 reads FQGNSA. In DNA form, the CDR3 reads TGTGCCAGCAGCTTAGAAGCGGGAATAGCCAAAAACATTCAGTACTTC. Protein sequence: CASSLEAGIAKNIQYF. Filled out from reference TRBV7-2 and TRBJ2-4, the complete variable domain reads GAGVSQSPSNKVTEKGKDVELRCDPISGHTALYWYRQSLGQGLEFLIYFQGNSAPDKSGLPSDRFSAERTGGSVSTLTIQRTQQEDSAVYLCASSLEAGIAKNIQYFGAGTRLSVL.

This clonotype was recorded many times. The CDR3 DNA follows: TGTGCCACCAGTGATCCCCTGGCCGGCTACTCCTACAATGAGCAGTTCTTC. Protein: CATSDPLAGYSYNEQFF. The chain is built from TRBV24-1 and TRBJ2-1; D unresolved. With 3 bases removed from V and 0 bases from J, the gap between germline ends came to 14 bases. This CDR3 contains 17 residues. Germline V CDR1 and CDR2: KGHDR, SFDVKD.

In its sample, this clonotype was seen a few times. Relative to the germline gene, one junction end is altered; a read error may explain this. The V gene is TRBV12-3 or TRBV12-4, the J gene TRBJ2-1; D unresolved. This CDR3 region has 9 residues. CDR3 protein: CASSFPLVF. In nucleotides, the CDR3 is TGTGCCAGCAGTTTCCCTCTAGTCTTC.

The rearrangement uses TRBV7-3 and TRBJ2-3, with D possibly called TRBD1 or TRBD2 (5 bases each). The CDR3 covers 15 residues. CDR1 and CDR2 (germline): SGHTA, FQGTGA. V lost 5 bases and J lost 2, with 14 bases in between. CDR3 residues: CASSPIGTFTDTQYF. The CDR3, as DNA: TGTGCCAGCAGCCCGATAGGGACCTTCACAGATACGCAGTATTTT.

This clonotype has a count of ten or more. CDR3 DNA sequence: TGTGCCAGCAGCTTAGGGTCCCTACCCCCATTGGCCCAGCAGTACTTC. Its translation is CASSLGSLPPLAQQYF. The chain links TRBV7-2 to TRBJ2-7; D unresolved. This CDR3 region has 16 residues. Germline V gives CDR1 SGHTA, CDR2 FQGNSA. Trimming removed 1 base at V and 8 bases at J, with 21 bases between.

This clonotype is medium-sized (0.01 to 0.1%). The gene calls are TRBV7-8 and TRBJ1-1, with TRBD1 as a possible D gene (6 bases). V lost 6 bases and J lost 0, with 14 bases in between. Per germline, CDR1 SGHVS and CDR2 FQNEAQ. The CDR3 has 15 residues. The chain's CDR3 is CASSSRAGVNTEAFF. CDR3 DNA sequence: TGTGCCAGCAGTTCCAGAGCAGGGGTGAACACTGAAGCTTTCTTT.

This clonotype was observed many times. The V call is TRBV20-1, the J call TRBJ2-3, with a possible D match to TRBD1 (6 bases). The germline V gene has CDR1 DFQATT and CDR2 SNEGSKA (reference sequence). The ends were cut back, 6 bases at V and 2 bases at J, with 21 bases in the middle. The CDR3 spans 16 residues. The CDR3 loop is CSAPTPARGVTDTQYF. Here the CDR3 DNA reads TGCAGTGCCCCCACCCCGGCCAGGGGCGTCACAGATACGCAGTATTTT.

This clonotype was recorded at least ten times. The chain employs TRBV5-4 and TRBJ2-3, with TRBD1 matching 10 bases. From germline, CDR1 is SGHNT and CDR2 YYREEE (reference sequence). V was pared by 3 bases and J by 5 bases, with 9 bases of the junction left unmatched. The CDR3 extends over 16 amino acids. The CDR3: CASSSWTGGARDTQYF. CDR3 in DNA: TGTGCCAGCAGCTCCTGGACAGGGGGAGCGAGAGATACGCAGTATTTT.

CDR3 amino acids: CSAPPRDQVADTQYF. As DNA, the CDR3 is TGCAGTGCCCCCCCCCGGGACCAAGTAGCAGATACGCAGTATTTT. The chain recombines TRBV20-1 with TRBJ2-3; possibly TRBD1 or TRBD2 for D (5 bases each). V lost 6 bases to trimming and J lost 4 bases, with 20 bases between them. CDR1 is DFQATT, CDR2 SNEGSKA, per germline (reference sequence). The CDR3 spans 15 residues.

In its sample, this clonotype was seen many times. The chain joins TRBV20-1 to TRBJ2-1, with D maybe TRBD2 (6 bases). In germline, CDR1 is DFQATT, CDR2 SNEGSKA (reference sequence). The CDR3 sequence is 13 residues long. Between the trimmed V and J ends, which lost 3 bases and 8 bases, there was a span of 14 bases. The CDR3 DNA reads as TGCAGTGCTAGTCGCGGCGGGACGGATGAGCAGTTCTTC. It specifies CSASRGGTDEQFF.

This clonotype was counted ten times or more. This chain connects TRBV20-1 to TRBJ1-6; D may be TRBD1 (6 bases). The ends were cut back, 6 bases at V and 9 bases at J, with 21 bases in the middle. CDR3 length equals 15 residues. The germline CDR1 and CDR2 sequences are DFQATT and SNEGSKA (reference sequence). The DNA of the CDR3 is TGCAGTGCCGCTACTTTGGCAGGGGAGAGTTCACCCCTCCACTTT. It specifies CSAATLAGESSPLHF.

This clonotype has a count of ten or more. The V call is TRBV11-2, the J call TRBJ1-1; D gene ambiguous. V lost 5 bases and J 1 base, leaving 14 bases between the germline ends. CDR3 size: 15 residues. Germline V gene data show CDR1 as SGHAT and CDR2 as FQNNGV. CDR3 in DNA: TGTGCCAGCAGCCCCCGAGGTGCCGGGAACACTGAAGCTTTCTTT. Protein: CASSPRGAGNTEAFF.

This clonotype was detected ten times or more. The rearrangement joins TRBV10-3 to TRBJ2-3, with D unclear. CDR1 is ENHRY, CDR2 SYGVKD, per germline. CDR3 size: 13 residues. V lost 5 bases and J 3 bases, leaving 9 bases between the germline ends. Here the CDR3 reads CAISRERTDTQYF. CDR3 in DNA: TGTGCCATCAGTCGTGAGAGGACAGATACGCAGTATTTT.

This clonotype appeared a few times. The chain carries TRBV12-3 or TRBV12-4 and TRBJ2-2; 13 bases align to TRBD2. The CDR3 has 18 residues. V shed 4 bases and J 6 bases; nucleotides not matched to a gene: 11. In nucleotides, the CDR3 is TGTGCCAGCAGTTCCTTTCGGACTAGCGGGAGTATCGCCGGGGAGCTGTTTTTT. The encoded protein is CASSSFRTSGSIAGELFF.

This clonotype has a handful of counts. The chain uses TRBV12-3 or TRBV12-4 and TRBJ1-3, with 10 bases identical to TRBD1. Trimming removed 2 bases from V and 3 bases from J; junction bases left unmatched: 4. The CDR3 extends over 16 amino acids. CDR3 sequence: CASSLPDRGLGNTIYF. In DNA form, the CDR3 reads TGTGCCAGCAGTTTACCCGACAGGGGGCTTGGAAACACCATATATTTT.

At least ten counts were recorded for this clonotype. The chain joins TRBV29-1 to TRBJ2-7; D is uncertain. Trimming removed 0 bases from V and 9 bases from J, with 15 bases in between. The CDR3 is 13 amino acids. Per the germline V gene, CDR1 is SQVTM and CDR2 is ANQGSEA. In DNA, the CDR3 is TGCAGCGTTGAAGAGATGAAGGGCTCTTGGCAGTACTTC. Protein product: CSVEEMKGSWQYF.